This paragraph covers one T cell receptor beta chain sequence. Clones were read by immunoSEQ multiplex PCR, and TCRdb kept only the in-frame ones, dropping some. This sample yields under 30,000 clones, of which approximately 79% are seen a single time; just over 2% belongs to the top ten. The source of the sample is a study of PD-L1 blockade in urothelial cancer. The overall study: The study recovered a median of roughly 150,000 T cells per blood sample.

The CDR3 covers 14 residues. The germline V and J ends were trimmed by 0 bases and 6 bases, with 12 bases remaining between them. Germline CDR1 MGHRA, CDR2 YSYEKL. The clonotype originates from a man aged 45-60 years with urothelial cancer. The specimen comprised PBMCs, sampled around atezolizumab (anti-PD-L1) treatment. V usage is TRBV4-1 and J usage is TRBJ2-7, with D maybe TRBD1 (6 bases). CDR3 sequence: CASSQDQGQIEQYF. CDR3 sequence (DNA): TGCGCCAGCAGCCAAGATCAGGGGCAAATCGAGCAGTACTTC.